This passage covers 2 T cell receptor beta chains from one sample sequenced in a study of T cells in Graves' hyperthyroidism and ophthalmopathy. TCR beta CDR3 sequences were amplified from RNA transcripts. An initial round of RT-PCR targeting the TCR CDR3 relied on the HTBI primer set. TCRdb recomputed calls from the multiplex PCR reads with MiXCR, one row per CDR3 protein. This sample carries roughly 800,000 distinct CDR3 sequences, around 38% of them seen once, and the ten largest clones take approximately 8.7%. Material: blood. The receptors derive from a man younger than 30 with Graves' hyperthyroidism.

Turning to this clonotype: A read error is possible here, since a much larger clone lies one base away. The V and J genes are TRBV9 and TRBJ2-5; tentative D call: TRBD1 (5 bases). CDR3 size: 15 residues. Germline-derived CDR1 and CDR2 are SGDLS and YYNGEE. As DNA, the CDR3 is TGTGCCTGCAGCCCCAGTGGTACCTCAGGGGAGACCCAGTACTTC. This codes for CACSPSGTSGETQYF.

Only a few counts were recorded for this clonotype. The chain joins TRBV20-1 to TRBJ2-7, with D tentatively TRBD1 or TRBD2 (5 bases each). Germline lookup yields CDR1 DFQATT and CDR2 SNEGSKA (reference sequence). The CDR3 covers 15 residues. The V end was cut by 0 bases, the J end by 3 bases, with 15 bases between. CDR3 coding DNA: TGCAGTGCTAGAGATGGGACCCAGTATAGCTACGAGCAGTACTTC. Protein sequence: CSARDGTQYSYEQYF.